Listed below are T cell receptor beta chains from one sample, sequenced in a study of shared T cell receptors in the human thymus. Measured with immunoSEQ multiplex PCR; TCRdb has only the in-frame clones, and not every one. The sample lists about 710,000 clones; around 87% were seen once. These sequences were also reported in another study, on human thymus T cells.

Sequenced material: thymocytes. These receptors were obtained from a boy in the first two years of life with a congenital heart defect. The CDR3 runs from the conserved cysteine through the conserved F or W. The D gene is left open where the match is weak. Not every row has a clone size; where given, it reads once, few, many or a size class.

J: TRBJ2-7; D: TRBD2; V: TRBV7-2; size: once; CDR3: CASSLELVSGHYEQYF; DNA: TGTGCCAGCAGCTTAGAACTCGTTAGCGGGCACTACGAGCAGTACTTC
J: TRBJ2-2; D: NA; V: TRBV4-3; size: NA; CDR3: CASSQEGVRGNTGELFF; DNA: TGCGCCAGCAGCCAAGAAGGGGTCAGGGGGAACACCGGGGAGCTGTTTTTT
J: TRBJ2-7; D: NA; V: TRBV14; size: NA; CDR3: CARTVRVFSSEQYF; DNA: TGTGCCAGGACGGTCAGGGTCTTCTCTAGCGAGCAGTACTTC
J: TRBJ1-2; D: TRBD1; V: TRBV4-3; size: NA; CDR3: CASSQGDRVDYGYTF; DNA: TGCGCCAGCAGCCAGGGGGACAGGGTCGACTATGGCTACACCTTC
J: TRBJ2-1; D: TRBD2; V: TRBV28; size: NA; CDR3: CASSYPPGGGLGNEQFF; DNA: TGTGCCAGCAGTTATCCCCCCGGGGGGGGTCTCGGCAATGAGCAGTTCTTC
J: TRBJ2-7; D: TRBD2; V: TRBV6-1; size: NA; CDR3: CASSERPSGRSYEQYF; DNA: TGTGCCAGCAGTGAAAGGCCTAGCGGGAGGTCCTACGAGCAGTACTTC
J: TRBJ1-5; D: TRBD1; V: TRBV19; size: NA; CDR3: CASRQGESNQPQHF; DNA: TGTGCCAGTCGACAGGGGGAGAGCAATCAGCCCCAGCATTTT
J: TRBJ1-2; D: NA; V: TRBV15; size: once; CDR3: CATSRDQGAYGYTF; DNA: TGTGCCACCAGCAGGGACCAGGGTGCCTATGGCTACACCTTC
J: TRBJ2-7; D: TRBD2; V: TRBV11-2; size: once; CDR3: CASSIRLAHYEQYF; DNA: TGTGCCAGCAGCATCAGACTAGCCCACTACGAGCAGTACTTC
J: TRBJ2-7; D: NA; V: TRBV5-1; size: NA; CDR3: CASTAGGQTYEQYF; DNA: TGCGCCAGCACTGCCGGAGGGCAGACCTACGAGCAGTACTTC
J: TRBJ2-5; D: NA; V: TRBV5-1; size: NA; CDR3: CASSFNPYQTQGNKQETQYF; DNA: TGCGCCAGCAGCTTTAACCCTTATCAGACACAGGGAAATAAGCAAGAGACCCAGTACTTC
J: TRBJ2-7; D: NA; V: TRBV30; size: NA; CDR3: CAWSDRDTSYEQYF; DNA: TGTGCCTGGAGTGACCGGGACACCTCGTACGAGCAGTACTTC
J: TRBJ1-2; D: NA; V: TRBV5-1; size: once; CDR3: CASSLPAGPGRYYGYTF; DNA: TGCGCCAGCAGCTTGCCAGCGGGGCCAGGGAGGTACTATGGCTACACCTTC
J: TRBJ2-2; D: TRBD1; V: TRBV5-1; size: NA; CDR3: CASSLAPLQGWHTGELFF; DNA: TGCGCCAGCAGCTTGGCACCGTTACAGGGGTGGCACACCGGGGAGCTGTTTTTT
J: TRBJ2-3; D: NA; V: TRBV12-5; size: NA; CDR3: CASGLVKYDQGTTDTQYF; DNA: TGTGCTAGTGGTTTGGTAAAGTATGACCAGGGGACCACAGATACGCAGTATTTT
J: TRBJ1-5; D: NA; V: TRBV6-5; size: NA; CDR3: CASSYKSTVGNQPQHF; DNA: TGTGCCAGCAGTTACAAGTCGACAGTGGGGAATCAGCCCCAGCATTTT
J: TRBJ1-4; D: NA; V: TRBV2; size: NA; CDR3: CASSENVTATNEKLFF; DNA: TGTGCCAGCAGTGAAAACGTGACAGCAACTAATGAAAAACTGTTTTTT
J: TRBJ2-1; D: TRBD2; V: TRBV11-2; size: NA; CDR3: CASSLSAAGLAGSYNEQFF; DNA: TGTGCCAGCAGCTTGTCCGCCGCGGGACTAGCGGGATCCTACAATGAGCAGTTCTTC
J: TRBJ2-7; D: TRBD1; V: TRBV27; size: NA; CDR3: CASNLLPGGTGGSEQYF; DNA: TGTGCCAGCAATTTACTCCCTGGAGGGACAGGGGGAAGCGAGCAGTACTTC
J: TRBJ2-3; D: TRBD2; V: TRBV28; size: NA; CDR3: CASSLWTSGEPDTQYF; DNA: TGTGCCAGCAGTTTGTGGACTAGCGGGGAACCAGATACGCAGTATTTT
J: TRBJ2-7; D: NA; V: TRBV20-1; size: NA; CDR3: CSTQLRVEQYF; DNA: TGCAGTACCCAACTTCGCGTCGAGCAGTACTTC
J: TRBJ2-7; D: TRBD2; V: TRBV4-3; size: once; CDR3: CASSQEPSGTTYEQYF; DNA: TGCGCCAGCAGCCAAGAACCTAGCGGGACAACCTACGAGCAGTACTTC
J: TRBJ1-1; D: NA; V: TRBV19; size: NA; CDR3: CASNGEWLPEAFF; DNA: TGTGCCAGTAACGGGGAATGGCTACCTGAAGCTTTCTTT
J: TRBJ2-7; D: NA; V: TRBV10-2; size: NA; CDR3: CASSGWTGQYEQYF; DNA: TGCGCCAGCAGTGGTTGGACTGGGCAATACGAGCAGTACTTC
J: TRBJ2-7; D: TRBD1; V: TRBV4-2; size: NA; CDR3: CASSQDEQGARYEQYF; DNA: TGTGCCAGCAGCCAAGATGAACAGGGGGCTCGCTACGAGCAGTACTTC
J: TRBJ1-2; D: NA; V: TRBV19; size: NA; CDR3: CATKRDTPSNYGYTF; DNA: TGTGCCACCAAACGGGACACCCCTTCTAACTATGGCTACACCTTC
J: TRBJ1-2; D: NA; V: TRBV15; size: NA; CDR3: CATSRDLSTREDYGYTF; DNA: TGTGCCACCAGCAGAGATTTATCGACAAGGGAGGACTATGGCTACACCTTC
J: TRBJ2-7; D: NA; V: TRBV10-3; size: NA; CDR3: CAISGRTEESYEQYF; DNA: TGTGCCATCAGTGGAAGGACAGAGGAGTCCTACGAGCAGTACTTC
J: TRBJ1-1; D: NA; V: TRBV11-2; size: NA; CDR3: CASGGNMNTEAFF; DNA: TGTGCCAGCGGGGGGAACATGAACACTGAAGCTTTCTTT
J: TRBJ1-1; D: TRBD1; V: TRBV27; size: NA; CDR3: CASSSRQGCTEAFF; DNA: TGTGCCAGCAGTTCAAGACAGGGCTGCACTGAAGCTTTCTTT
J: TRBJ2-3; D: TRBD2; V: TRBV25-1; size: NA; CDR3: CASSGWTSGIRADTQYF; DNA: TGTGCCAGCAGTGGATGGACTAGCGGGATCAGGGCAGATACGCAGTATTTT
J: TRBJ2-7; D: NA; V: TRBV9; size: NA; CDR3: CASSVARLRTIF; DNA: TGTGCCAGCAGCGTAGCTCGGTTACGGACTATCTTC
J: TRBJ2-1; D: NA; V: TRBV4-2; size: NA; CDR3: CASSLDRSSYNEQFF; DNA: TGTGCCAGCAGCCTCGACCGGAGCTCCTACAATGAGCAGTTCTTC
J: TRBJ1-5; D: NA; V: TRBV7-5; size: NA; CDR3: CVRSLRFPQGIHQPQHF; DNA: TGTGTCAGAAGCTTAAGGTTCCCACAGGGGATCCATCAGCCCCAGCATTTT
J: TRBJ2-7; D: NA; V: TRBV7-8; size: NA; CDR3: CASSFRTTYEQYF; DNA: TGTGCCAGCAGCTTTAGAACCACCTACGAGCAGTACTTC
J: TRBJ1-1; D: TRBD1; V: TRBV27; size: NA; CDR3: CASSFKTGVPAGTEAFF; DNA: TGTGCCAGCAGTTTCAAGACAGGGGTGCCAGCAGGGACTGAAGCTTTCTTT
J: TRBJ2-3; D: NA; V: TRBV5-4; size: NA; CDR3: CASSLERKASTDTQYF; DNA: TGTGCCAGCAGCTTGGAGAGGAAGGCAAGCACAGATACGCAGTATTTT
J: TRBJ2-7; D: TRBD1; V: TRBV10-3; size: NA; CDR3: CAISGQTGSYEQYF; DNA: TGTGCCATCAGTGGGCAGACAGGGAGCTACGAGCAGTACTTC
J: TRBJ2-1; D: NA; V: TRBV25-1; size: once; CDR3: CASSGFKRVSLYNEQFF; DNA: TGTGCCAGCAGTGGCTTTAAGAGGGTATCCCTTTACAATGAGCAGTTCTTC
J: TRBJ2-1; D: TRBD1; V: TRBV7-9; size: NA; CDR3: CASSVRDRDLCNEQFF; DNA: TGTGCCAGCAGCGTACGGGACAGGGACCTTTGCAATGAGCAGTTCTTC
J: TRBJ1-6; D: TRBD1; V: TRBV7-2; size: NA; CDR3: CASSCRGQNSYNSPLHF; DNA: TGTGCCAGCAGCTGCCGGGGACAGAATTCTTATAATTCACCCCTCCACTTT
J: TRBJ2-7; D: TRBD2; V: TRBV28; size: once; CDR3: CASSQTSGSYEQYF; DNA: TGTGCCAGCAGTCAGACTAGCGGCTCCTACGAGCAGTACTTC
J: TRBJ1-5; D: NA; V: TRBV15; size: NA; CDR3: CATSRQGRISNQPQHF; DNA: TGTGCCACCAGCAGACAGGGGAGAATTAGCAATCAGCCCCAGCATTTT
J: TRBJ2-3; D: TRBD2; V: TRBV6-1; size: NA; CDR3: CASSARTSGRRRGTDTQYF; DNA: TGTGCCAGCAGTGCGAGGACTAGCGGGAGAAGAAGGGGCACAGATACGCAGTATTTT
J: TRBJ2-7; D: NA; V: TRBV6-6; size: few; CDR3: CASSAGSYEQYF; DNA: TGTGCCAGCAGTGCCGGCTCCTACGAGCAGTACTTC